Below, 17 T cell receptor beta chains from the same sample are listed, as sequenced in a study of T cell changes during pregnancy in multiple sclerosis. Sequencing was performed with immunoSEQ multiplex PCR; in TCRdb, only in-frame clones are kept and a portion is missing. The sample lists around 100,000 clones, 80% to 95% occurring once. Sequenced here: peripheral blood, sampled in the third trimester of pregnancy. These receptors came from a female donor with multiple sclerosis, enrolled in a pregnancy study.

The chain recombines TRBV5-5 with TRBJ2-3; TRBD1 aligns across 7 bases. Germline V gene data show CDR1 as SGHKS and CDR2 as YYEKEE (reference sequence). J was trimmed by 2 bases and V by 3 bases; bases with no gene match: 3. The CDR3 totals 14 residues. The CDR3 loop is CASSWDSYTDTQYF. The CDR3, as DNA: TGTGCCAGCAGCTGGGACAGTTACACAGATACGCAGTATTTT.

The rearrangement joins TRBV14 to TRBJ2-5; perhaps TRBD2 as D (5 bases). V lost 2 bases and J 5 bases, leaving 15 bases between the germline ends. The germline V gene has CDR1 SGHDN and CDR2 FVKESK. This CDR3 region has 15 residues. The CDR3 region has the DNA TGTGCCAGCAGCCAAATGCGGGCCCCGCTGGAGACCCAGTACTTC. Amino acids: CASSQMRAPLETQYF.

The genes are TRBV2 and TRBJ1-2, with 7 nucleotides matching TRBD1. The CDR3 is 13 residues long. The germline gives CDR1 SNHLY, CDR2 FYNNEI. Germline trimming cut 6 bases from V and 6 bases from J; bases unmatched to any gene: 7. The CDR3 is CASRATGLDGYTF. The CDR3 coding sequence is TGTGCCAGCAGGGCGACAGGGTTGGATGGCTACACCTTC.

This chain links TRBV19 with TRBJ1-3, with a weak D call TRBD1 (6 bases). V shed 5 bases and J shed 0 bases, with 11 bases lying between them. This CDR3 is 15 amino acids long. Germline CDR1 and CDR2: LNHDA and SQIVND (reference sequence). DNA for the CDR3: TGTGCCAGTAGTCCGACAGGCTACTCTGGAAACACCATATATTTT. This encodes CASSPTGYSGNTIYF.

The rearrangement links TRBV6-1 to TRBJ1-1; D is unclear. Trimming took 5 bases from V and 5 from J, leaving 12 bases between them. The CDR3 has 13 amino acids. Germline CDR1 is MNHNS and CDR2 is SASEGT. The CDR3 reads CASSSHRWTEAFF. The CDR3 bases are TGTGCCAGCAGTTCCCATCGGTGGACTGAAGCTTTCTTT.

The genes are TRBV7-6 and TRBJ1-1; D is ambiguous. This CDR3 contains 15 residues. V lost 5 bases, J lost 3 bases, and 16 bases lay in between. CDR1 and CDR2 from the germline V gene are SGHVS and FNYEAQ. In nucleotides, the CDR3 is TGTGCCAGCAGCCAAAGCCTATGGTCGCACACTGAAGCTTTCTTT. Translating it yields CASSQSLWSHTEAFF. The entire variable domain, with the rest obtained from reference TRBV7-6 and TRBJ1-1, is as follows: GAGVSQSPRYKVTKRGQDVALRCDPISGHVSLYWYRQALGQGPEFLTYFNYEAQQDKSGLPNDRFSAERPEGSISTLTIQRTEQRDSAMYRCASSQSLWSHTEAFFGQGTRLTVV.

The V call is TRBV18, the J call TRBJ2-1; the D is unclear. This CDR3 spans 11 amino acids. Trimming took off 3 bases at V and 8 bases at J, with 5 bases between the two ends. The germline CDR1 and CDR2 sequences are KGHSH and LQKENI. This chain's CDR3 is CASSPLDEQFF. The CDR3 DNA follows: TGTGCCAGCTCACCTCTCGATGAGCAGTTCTTC.

The V and J genes are TRBV9 and TRBJ2-2; 10 nucleotides match TRBD1. The CDR3 is made up of 17 amino acids. Germline lookup yields CDR1 SGDLS and CDR2 YYNGEE. J was trimmed by 5 bases and V by 4 bases; bases with no gene match: 11. The CDR3 nucleotides are TGTGCCAGCAGCCTACAGAGACAGGGGGCGAGGACCGGGGAGCTGTTTTTT. Protein: CASSLQRQGARTGELFF.

In its sample, this clone was seen a few times. The chain links TRBV30 to TRBJ1-2, with D maybe TRBD1 (6 bases). The germline V gene has CDR1 GTSNPN and CDR2 SVGIG (reference sequence). This CDR3 spans 14 amino acids. Trimming shortened V by 0 bases and J by 2 bases, and 10 bases separated the two germline ends. In nucleotides, the CDR3 is TGTGCCTGGAGTGTAAACACAGGGAACTATGGCTACACCTTC. Translated, it gives CAWSVNTGNYGYTF.

The gene calls are TRBV2 and TRBJ2-1, with a possible D match to TRBD1 (6 bases). This CDR3 has 14 residues. V was trimmed by 2 bases and J by 4 bases, leaving 9 bases between them. CDR1 and CDR2 (germline): SNHLY, FYNNEI. CDR3 sequence: CASSEQGMYNEQFF. The CDR3 DNA reads as TGTGCCAGCAGTGAACAGGGGATGTACAATGAGCAGTTCTTC.

The CDR3: CASSLGQGYVLTF. CDR3 DNA sequence: TGTGCCAGCAGTTTGGGACAGGGGTACGTCCTGACTTTC. The rearrangement links TRBV27 to TRBJ2-6, with TRBD1 matching 10 bases. The J segment lost 11 bases and the V segment lost 3 bases, leaving 1 base of the junction unmatched. The length of the CDR3 is 13 residues. Per the germline V gene, CDR1 is MNHEY and CDR2 is SMNVEV (reference sequence).

This chain links TRBV5-1 with TRBJ2-2, with 9 bases aligning to TRBD1. From germline, CDR1 is SGHRS and CDR2 YFSETQ. V was pared by 4 bases and J by 5 bases, with 6 bases of the junction left unmatched. CDR3 length: 15 residues. The chain's CDR3 is CASSRGTGWTGELFF. The CDR3 DNA follows: TGCGCCAGCAGCAGAGGGACAGGGTGGACCGGGGAGCTGTTTTTT.

The gene calls are TRBV28 and TRBJ2-5; a possible D gene is TRBD2 (6 bases). V dropped 8 bases and J dropped 1 base, with 8 bases sitting between them. The CDR3 loop spans 12 amino acids. Germline V lookup: CDR1 MDHEN, CDR2 SYDVKM. Here the CDR3 DNA reads TGTGCCAGCCTAGCGACCCAAGAGACCCAGTACTTC. Its translation: CASLATQETQYF.

The rearrangement links TRBV2 to TRBJ1-3; no reliable D call. The CDR3 is 15 residues long. Germline V gene sequence: CDR1 SNHLY, CDR2 FYNNEI. Trimming stripped 4 bases from V and 1 base from J, with 11 bases between. CDR3 nucleotide sequence: TGTGCCAGCAGTGGGATGGGGAGTTCTGGAAACACCATATATTTT. As protein: CASSGMGSSGNTIYF.

This chain uses TRBV25-1 with TRBJ1-1; no definite D call. Deletions cut 1 base from V and 1 base from J, with 10 bases between. Germline CDR1 and CDR2: MGHDK and SYGVNS. The CDR3 spans 15 residues. CDR3 sequence reads: CASSESPPRNTEAFF. CDR3 coding DNA: TGTGCCAGCAGTGAATCTCCTCCCAGGAACACTGAAGCTTTCTTT.

This chain uses TRBV5-6 with TRBJ1-2, with D uncertain. Trimming removed 0 bases at V and 1 base at J, with 4 bases between. The CDR3 is made up of 13 amino acids. Germline loops: CDR1 SGHDT, CDR2 YYEEEE. CDR3 sequence (DNA): TGTGCCAGCAGCTTGGTTCGTAACTATGGCTACACCTTC. This gives the protein CASSLVRNYGYTF.

The genes are TRBV2 and TRBJ1-3; possible D gene TRBD1, 6 bases. Germline V gene lookup returns CDR1 SNHLY and CDR2 FYNNEI. The V and J ends lost 3 bases and 0 bases respectively, with 9 bases between them. This CDR3 is built from 15 residues. For the CDR3, the DNA is TGTGCCAGCAGTGAGGGGGCGGCCTCTGGAAACACCATATATTTT. Protein: CASSEGAASGNTIYF.